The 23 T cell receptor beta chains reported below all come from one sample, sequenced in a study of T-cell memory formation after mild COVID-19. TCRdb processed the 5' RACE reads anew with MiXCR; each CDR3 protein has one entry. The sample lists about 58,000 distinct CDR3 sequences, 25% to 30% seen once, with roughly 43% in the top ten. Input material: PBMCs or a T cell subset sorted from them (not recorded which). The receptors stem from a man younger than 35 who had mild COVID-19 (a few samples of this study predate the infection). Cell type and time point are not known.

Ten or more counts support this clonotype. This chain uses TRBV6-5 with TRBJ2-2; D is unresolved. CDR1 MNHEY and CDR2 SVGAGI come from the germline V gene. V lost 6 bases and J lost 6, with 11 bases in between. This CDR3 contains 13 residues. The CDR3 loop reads CASSPVGPGELFF. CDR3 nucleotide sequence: TGTGCCAGCAGCCCAGTGGGTCCCGGGGAGCTGTTTTTT.

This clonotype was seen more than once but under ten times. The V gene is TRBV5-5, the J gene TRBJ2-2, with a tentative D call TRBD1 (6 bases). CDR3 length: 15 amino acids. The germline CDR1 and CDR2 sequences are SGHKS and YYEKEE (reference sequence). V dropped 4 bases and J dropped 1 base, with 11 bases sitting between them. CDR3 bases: TGTGCCAGCAGCGCCGGGACAATGAACACCGGGGAGCTGTTTTTT. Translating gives CASSAGTMNTGELFF.

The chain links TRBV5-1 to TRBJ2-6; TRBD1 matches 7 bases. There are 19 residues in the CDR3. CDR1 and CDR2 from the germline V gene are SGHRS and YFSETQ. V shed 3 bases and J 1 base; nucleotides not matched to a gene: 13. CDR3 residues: CASSSSGTAFRSGANVLTF. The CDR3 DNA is TGCGCCAGCAGCTCTTCCGGGACAGCCTTCCGTTCTGGGGCCAACGTCCTGACTTTC. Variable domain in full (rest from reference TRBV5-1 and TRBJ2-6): KAGVTQTPRYLIKTRGQQVTLSCSPISGHRSVSWYQQTPGQGLQFLFEYFSETQRNKGNFPGRFSGRQFSNSRSEMNVSTLELGDSALYLCASSSSGTAFRSGANVLTFGAGSRLTVL.

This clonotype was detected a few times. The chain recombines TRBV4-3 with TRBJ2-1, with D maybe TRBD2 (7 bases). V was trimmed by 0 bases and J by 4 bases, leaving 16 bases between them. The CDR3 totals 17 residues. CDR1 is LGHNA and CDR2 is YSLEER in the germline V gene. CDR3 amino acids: CASSQEGPGGGYNEQFF. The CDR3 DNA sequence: TGCGCCAGCAGCCAAGAAGGTCCGGGGGGCGGTTACAATGAGCAGTTCTTC.

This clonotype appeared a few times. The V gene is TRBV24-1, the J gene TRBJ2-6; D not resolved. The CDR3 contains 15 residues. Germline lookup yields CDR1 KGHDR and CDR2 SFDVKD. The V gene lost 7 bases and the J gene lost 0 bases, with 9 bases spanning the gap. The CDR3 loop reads CATRGRRSGANVLTF. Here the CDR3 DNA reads TGTGCCACCAGGGGAAGGCGCTCTGGGGCCAACGTCCTGACTTTC.

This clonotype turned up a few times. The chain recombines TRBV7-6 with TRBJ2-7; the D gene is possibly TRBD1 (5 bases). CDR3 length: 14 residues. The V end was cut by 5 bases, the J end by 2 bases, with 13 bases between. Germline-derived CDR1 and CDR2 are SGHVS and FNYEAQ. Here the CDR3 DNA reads TGTGCCAGCAGCCAAAACAGGCGACCCTACGAGCAGTACTTC. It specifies CASSQNRRPYEQYF.

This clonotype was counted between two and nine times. The CDR3 nucleotides read TGTGCCAGCAGCGTGACAGGATCAACTAATGAAAAACTGTTTTTT. Amino acid sequence: CASSVTGSTNEKLFF. The rearrangement links TRBV9 to TRBJ1-4, with D possibly being TRBD1 (6 bases). V dropped 2 bases and J dropped 0 bases, with 8 bases sitting between them. The germline V gene has CDR1 SGDLS and CDR2 YYNGEE. The CDR3 consists of 15 residues.

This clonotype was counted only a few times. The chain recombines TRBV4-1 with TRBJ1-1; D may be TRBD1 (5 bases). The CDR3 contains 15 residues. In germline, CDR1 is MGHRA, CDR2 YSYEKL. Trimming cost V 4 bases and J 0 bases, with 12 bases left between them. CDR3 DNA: TGCGCCAGCAGCCTAACGGACACCATGAACACTGAAGCTTTCTTT. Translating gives CASSLTDTMNTEAFF.

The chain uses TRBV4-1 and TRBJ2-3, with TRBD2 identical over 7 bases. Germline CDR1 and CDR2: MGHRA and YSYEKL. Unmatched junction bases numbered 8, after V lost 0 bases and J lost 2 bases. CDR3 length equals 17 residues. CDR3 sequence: CASSQDYERGFTDTQYF. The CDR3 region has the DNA TGCGCCAGCAGCCAAGATTACGAGCGGGGCTTCACAGATACGCAGTATTTT.

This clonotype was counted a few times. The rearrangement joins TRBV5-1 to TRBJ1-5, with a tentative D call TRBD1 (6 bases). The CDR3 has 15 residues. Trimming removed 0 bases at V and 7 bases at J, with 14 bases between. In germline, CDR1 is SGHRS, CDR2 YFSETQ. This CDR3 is CASSLEGGAGQPQHF. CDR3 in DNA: TGCGCCAGCAGCTTGGAGGGGGGCGCGGGGCAGCCCCAGCATTTT.

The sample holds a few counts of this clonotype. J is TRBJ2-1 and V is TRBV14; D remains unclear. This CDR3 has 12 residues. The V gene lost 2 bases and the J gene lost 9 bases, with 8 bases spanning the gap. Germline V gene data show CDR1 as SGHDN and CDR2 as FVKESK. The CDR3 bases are TGTGCCAGCAGCCAACAGTTTACTGAGCAGTTCTTC. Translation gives CASSQQFTEQFF. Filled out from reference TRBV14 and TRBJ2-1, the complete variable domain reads EAGVTQFPSHSVIEKGQTVTLRCDPISGHDNLYWYRRVMGKEIKFLLHFVKESKQDESGMPNNRFLAERTGGTYSTLKVQPAELEDSGVYFCASSQQFTEQFFGPGTRLTVL.

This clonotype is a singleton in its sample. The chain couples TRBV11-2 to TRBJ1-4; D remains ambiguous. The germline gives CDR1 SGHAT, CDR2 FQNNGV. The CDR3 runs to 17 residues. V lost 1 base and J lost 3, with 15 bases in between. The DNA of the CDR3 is TGTGCCAGCAGCTTAGTCAACGTGGTTGTGGCTAATGAAAAACTGTTTTTT. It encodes CASSLVNVVVANEKLFF.

The DNA of the CDR3 is TGCAGCGTTCTAGGTCTAGCGGAGTACGAGCAGTACTTC. Amino acid sequence: CSVLGLAEYEQYF. The chain is built from TRBV29-1 and TRBJ2-7; 7 bases map to TRBD2. Trimming removed 5 bases from V and 4 bases from J; junction bases left unmatched: 8. Germline CDR1 and CDR2: SQVTM and ANQGSEA. This CDR3 has 13 residues.

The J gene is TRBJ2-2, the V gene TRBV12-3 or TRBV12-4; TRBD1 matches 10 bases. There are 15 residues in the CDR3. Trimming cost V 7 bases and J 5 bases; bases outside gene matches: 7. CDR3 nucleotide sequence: TGTGCCAGCACCCCGGACAGGGGGTATACCGGGGAGCTGTTTTTT. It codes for CASTPDRGYTGELFF.

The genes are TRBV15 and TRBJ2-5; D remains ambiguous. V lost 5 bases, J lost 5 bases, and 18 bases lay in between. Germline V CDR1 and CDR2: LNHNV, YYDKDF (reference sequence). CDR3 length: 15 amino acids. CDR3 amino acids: CATSAPSGGRETQYF. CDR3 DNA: TGTGCCACCAGCGCCCCATCGGGCGGAAGGGAGACCCAGTACTTC.

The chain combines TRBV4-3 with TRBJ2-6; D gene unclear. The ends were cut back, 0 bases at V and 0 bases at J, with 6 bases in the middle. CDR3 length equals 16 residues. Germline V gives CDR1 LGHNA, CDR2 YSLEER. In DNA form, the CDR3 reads TGCGCCAGCAGCCAAGAAGGCCCCTCTGGGGCCAACGTCCTGACTTTC. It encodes CASSQEGPSGANVLTF.

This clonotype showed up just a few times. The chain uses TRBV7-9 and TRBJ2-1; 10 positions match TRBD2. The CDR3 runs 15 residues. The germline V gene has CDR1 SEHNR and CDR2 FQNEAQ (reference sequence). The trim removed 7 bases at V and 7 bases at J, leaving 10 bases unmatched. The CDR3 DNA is TGTGCCAGCACCCGCGGACTAGCGGTCGGTAATGAGCAGTTCTTC. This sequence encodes CASTRGLAVGNEQFF.

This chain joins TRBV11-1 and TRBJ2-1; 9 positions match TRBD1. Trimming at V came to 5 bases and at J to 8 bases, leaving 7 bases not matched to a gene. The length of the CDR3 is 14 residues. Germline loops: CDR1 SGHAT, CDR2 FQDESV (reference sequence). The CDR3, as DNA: TGTGCCAGCAGCCCCCGGGACAGGGTTGATGAGCAGTTCTTC. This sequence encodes CASSPRDRVDEQFF.

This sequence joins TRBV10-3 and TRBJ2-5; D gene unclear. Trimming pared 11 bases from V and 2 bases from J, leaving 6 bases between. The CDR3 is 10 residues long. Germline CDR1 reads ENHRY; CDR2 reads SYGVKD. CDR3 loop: CAFGQETQYF. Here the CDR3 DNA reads TGTGCCTTCGGGCAAGAGACCCAGTACTTC.

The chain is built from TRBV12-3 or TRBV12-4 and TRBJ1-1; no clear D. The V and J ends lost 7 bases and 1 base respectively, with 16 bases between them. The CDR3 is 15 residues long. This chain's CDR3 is CASIESTKGNTEAFF. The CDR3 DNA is TGTGCCAGCATCGAATCCACTAAGGGGAACACTGAAGCTTTCTTT.

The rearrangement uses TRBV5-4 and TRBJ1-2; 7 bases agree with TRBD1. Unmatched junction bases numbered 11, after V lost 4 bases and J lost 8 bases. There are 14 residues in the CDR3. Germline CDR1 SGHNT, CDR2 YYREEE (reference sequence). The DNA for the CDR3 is TGTGCCAGCAGCCCGCAGACAGGGATGGGCGGCTACACCTTC. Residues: CASSPQTGMGGYTF.

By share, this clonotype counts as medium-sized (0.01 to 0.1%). The CDR3 nucleotides read TGCGCCAGCAGTCAAAAGCAGGGCCAAGCAGAGACCCAGTACTTC. Translation: CASSQKQGQAETQYF. The genes are TRBV23-1 and TRBJ2-5; D is perhaps TRBD1 (5 bases). TRBV23-1 counts as an open reading frame of uncertain function. The CDR3 covers 15 residues. The V gene lost 2 bases and the J gene lost 4 bases, with 14 bases spanning the gap.

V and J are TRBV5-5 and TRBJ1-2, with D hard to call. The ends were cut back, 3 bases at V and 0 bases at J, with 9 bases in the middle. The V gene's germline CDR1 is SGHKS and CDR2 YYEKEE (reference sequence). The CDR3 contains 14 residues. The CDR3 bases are TGTGCCAGCAGCTCGTATCAGTCTAACTATGGCTACACCTTC. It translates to CASSSYQSNYGYTF.